Here is one T cell receptor beta chain with its context. Its antigen is not known. Sequencing used immunoSEQ multiplex PCR; TCRdb keeps in-frame clones, though not all of them. The sample lists 100,000 to 150,000 clones, around 94% occurring once. The sample belongs to a study of T cell responses to AZD1222 COVID-19 vaccine. Overall study findings and caveats: Distributed over spike, vaccine-associated CD4 TCRs predominated at 160-218 and 743-854. The donors showed a predominance of white British ancestry and of females, with possible underestimation of clonal diversity. Repertoires were obtained solely post-peak T cell response. At baseline, just five to seven AZD1222 recipients tested seropositive.

The CDR3 runs 15 residues. Germline CDR1 and CDR2: GTSNPN and SVGIG (reference sequence). Trimming cost V 2 bases and J 10 bases; bases outside gene matches: 11. This chain links TRBV30 with TRBJ1-4; 9 nucleotides align to TRBD1. The sample here was peripheral blood, taken on day 0 of AZD1222 vaccination. The sequence came from an adult in good health. CDR3 in amino acids: CAWSTGTGPLGKLFF. As DNA, the CDR3 is TGTGCCTGGAGTACCGGGACAGGGCCATTAGGAAAACTGTTTTTT.